These T cell receptor beta chains were read from a single sample in a study of cytomegalovirus exposure and HLA in healthy donors. Profiled with immunoSEQ multiplex PCR; TCRdb holds only in-frame clones, not every one. There are tens of thousands of clones in the sample; approximately 83% occur only once, and approximately 1.5% lies in the top ten. Sequenced material: PBMCs. These receptors were taken from a man in his forties or fifties in good health and CMV-seronegative. CDR3s include the opening cysteine and the closing phenylalanine or tryptophan. A D gene is named only where the DNA matches it firmly. Where a row states a size, it is once, few, many or the class of an expanded clone; other rows omit it.

TRBV9,TRBJ2-1,TRBD2,-,CASSVGGWTSGGAFPYNEQFF,TGTGCCAGCAGCGTAGGAGGTTGGACTAGCGGGGGGGCTTTCCCCTACAATGAGCAGTTCTTC
TRBV20-1,TRBJ2-1,-,-,CSATPSHEQFF,TGCAGTGCTACCCCTAGCCATGAGCAGTTCTTC
TRBV27,TRBJ1-1,TRBD1,-,CASSLLNLQGGTEAFF,TGTGCCAGCAGCCTCCTTAATCTTCAGGGGGGCACTGAAGCTTTCTTT
TRBV11-2,TRBJ1-6,TRBD1,-,CASSLVGKDRGSYNSPLHF,TGTGCCAGCAGCTTAGTAGGGAAAGACAGGGGCTCCTATAATTCACCCCTCCACTTT
TRBV30,TRBJ2-6,-,-,CAWSVNRGAGSGANVLTF,TGTGCCTGGAGTGTTAACAGGGGTGCGGGGTCTGGGGCCAACGTCCTGACTTTC
TRBV27,TRBJ2-1,TRBD2,-,CASSLRRGGSRNEQFF,TGTGCCAGCAGTTTGAGGCGGGGGGGGTCTAGGAATGAGCAGTTCTTC
TRBV11-3,TRBJ2-3,-,-,CASSTRTVGATDTQYF,TGTGCCAGCAGCACCCGGACTGTTGGTGCCACAGATACGCAGTATTTT
TRBV5-6,TRBJ2-3,-,-,CASSLRPTEDTQYF,TGTGCCAGCAGCTTGCGCCCGACAGAAGATACGCAGTATTTT
TRBV5-6,TRBJ2-1,-,few,CASSLEGLWNEQFF,TGTGCCAGCAGCTTGGAGGGACTTTGGAATGAGCAGTTCTTC
TRBV14,TRBJ2-4,-,-,CASSQSDIQYF,TGTGCCAGCAGCCAGTCGGACATTCAGTACTTC
TRBV2,TRBJ1-1,-,-,CASSEAEDHGEAFF,TGTGCCAGCAGTGAAGCGGAGGACCACGGGGAAGCTTTCTTT
TRBV9,TRBJ1-2,-,once,CASSPDEGYGYTF,TGTGCCAGCAGTCCCGACGAGGGCTATGGCTACACCTTC
TRBV11-2,TRBJ1-1,TRBD1,-,CASSTRQGNTEAFF,TGTGCCAGCAGCACCAGACAGGGGAACACTGAAGCTTTCTTT
TRBV5-4,TRBJ2-7,-,-,CASSFRDYEQYF,TGTGCCAGCAGCTTTAGAGACTACGAGCAGTACTTC
TRBV29-1,TRBJ1-4,-,-,CSASSVSEEKLFF,TGCAGCGCCTCCTCGGTGAGTGAGGAAAAACTGTTTTTT
TRBV19,TRBJ1-5,TRBD1,-,CASRDGQGASYSNQPQHF,TGTGCCAGTAGAGACGGACAGGGGGCCTCATATAGCAATCAGCCCCAGCATTTT
TRBV6-6,TRBJ1-4,-,few,CASSYSAGSNEKLFF,TGTGCCAGCAGTTACTCGGCAGGGTCTAATGAAAAACTGTTTTTT
TRBV6-6,TRBJ1-1,-,few,CASSLGQNTEAFF,TGTGCCAGCAGCCTTGGACAGAACACTGAAGCTTTCTTT
TRBV14,TRBJ1-2,-,-,CASSQPKTDYYGYTF,TGTGCCAGCAGCCAACCGAAGACAGATTACTATGGCTACACCTTC
TRBV15,TRBJ2-7,-,few,CATSQRGGEQYF,TGTGCCACCAGCCAAAGGGGGGGCGAGCAGTACTTC
TRBV27,TRBJ2-7,-,-,CASSLFGGGRGEQYF,TGTGCCAGCAGTTTATTTGGCGGGGGCCGAGGCGAGCAGTACTTC
TRBV10-2,TRBJ2-5,-,-,CASRREFRETQYF,TGCGCCAGCAGACGGGAGTTTAGGGAGACCCAGTACTTC
TRBV7-8,TRBJ2-7,-,-,CASSLVQDYEQYF,TGTGCCAGCAGCTTAGTCCAGGACTACGAGCAGTACTTC
TRBV4-3,TRBJ2-3,-,-,CASSQVEAPLYF,TGCGCCAGCAGCCAAGTCGAGGCCCCGTTATATTTT
TRBV4-3,TRBJ2-2,-,few,CASSQGKNGSPNTGELFF,TGCGCCAGCAGCCAAGGTAAAAACGGGAGCCCGAACACCGGGGAGCTGTTTTTT
TRBV7-8,TRBJ2-1,-,-,CASSPGLTPNEQFF,TGTGCCAGCAGCCCAGGACTAACCCCCAATGAGCAGTTCTTC
TRBV7-9,TRBJ1-2,TRBD1,-,CASSLVVGTGDNYGYTF,TGTGCCAGCAGCTTAGTCGTCGGGACAGGGGATAACTATGGCTACACCTTC
TRBV5-1,TRBJ2-7,-,-,CASSLTGRVSSYEQYF,TGCGCCAGCAGCTTGACAGGACGGGTGAGCTCCTACGAGCAGTACTTC
TRBV11-3,TRBJ2-1,TRBD2,-,CASSLVASGDEQFF,TGTGCCAGCAGCTTAGTGGCTAGCGGGGACGAGCAGTTCTTC
TRBV5-4,TRBJ2-5,TRBD2,-,CASSLWEGETQYF,TGTGCCAGCAGCTTGTGGGAGGGCGAGACCCAGTACTTC
TRBV9,TRBJ1-6,-,once,CASSSKSGYSYNSPLHF,TGTGCCAGCAGCAGTAAGTCAGGGTACTCCTATAATTCACCCCTCCACTTT
TRBV6-6,TRBJ2-2,TRBD1,-,CASQRQGGGTGELFF,TGTGCCAGCCAAAGACAGGGGGGAGGCACCGGGGAGCTGTTTTTT
TRBV30,TRBJ2-2,TRBD2,-,CAWSPRTSGGSNTGELFF,TGTGCCTGGAGTCCGCGGACTAGCGGGGGGTCCAACACCGGGGAGCTGTTTTTT
TRBV18,TRBJ1-1,-,-,CASSLQWVDTEAFF,TGTGCCAGCTCCCTACAGTGGGTGGACACTGAAGCTTTCTTT
TRBV11-3,TRBJ1-1,-,-,CASSPTGGQGRAFF,TGTGCCAGCAGCCCCACCGGGGGGCAGGGCAGAGCTTTCTTT
TRBV2,TRBJ2-5,TRBD1,few,CASSMGQGVETQYF,TGTGCCAGCAGTATGGGACAGGGCGTAGAGACCCAGTACTTC
TRBV5-1,TRBJ2-5,-,-,CASSLDVRETQYF,TGCGCCAGCAGCTTGGATGTTCGAGAGACCCAGTACTTC
TRBV6-5,TRBJ2-1,TRBD2,-,CASRLAGGPFEQFF,TGTGCCAGCAGACTAGCGGGGGGACCGTTTGAGCAGTTCTTC
TRBV19,TRBJ2-5,TRBD1,few,CASSIRTGVQETQYF,TGTGCCAGTAGTATAAGGACAGGGGTACAAGAGACCCAGTACTTC
TRBV30,TRBJ1-2,-,-,CAWSAGQTNYGYTF,TGTGCCTGGAGCGCCGGACAGACTAACTATGGCTACACCTTC
TRBV7-9,TRBJ1-1,-,-,CASTLGDGTEAFF,TGTGCCAGCACCTTGGGCGATGGCACTGAAGCTTTCTTT
TRBV5-1,TRBJ2-2,-,-,CASSLDGTGELFF,TGCGCCAGCAGCTTGGACGGCACCGGGGAGCTGTTTTTT
TRBV30,TRBJ1-3,TRBD1,-,CAWSKRTGSGNTIYF,TGTGCCTGGAGTAAACGGACAGGCTCTGGAAACACCATATATTTT
TRBV7-2,TRBJ1-1,-,-,CASSATLGQGYTEAFF,TGTGCCAGCAGCGCTACCCTCGGCCAGGGGTACACTGAAGCTTTCTTT
TRBV9,TRBJ2-3,-,-,CASSAFVGGSTDTQYF,TGTGCCAGCAGCGCCTTTGTAGGGGGTAGCACAGATACGCAGTATTTT
TRBV30,TRBJ1-4,-,-,CAWSVLGRGEKLFF,TGTGCCTGGAGTGTACTGGGGAGAGGGGAAAAACTGTTTTTT
TRBV7-2,TRBJ1-4,-,-,CASSRVAGQKNEKLFF,TGTGCCAGCAGCCGAGTGGCGGGGCAGAAAAATGAAAAACTGTTTTTT
TRBV5-6,TRBJ2-5,TRBD1,few,CASSPPGQGGETQYF,TGTGCCAGCAGTCCGCCGGGACAGGGTGGGGAGACCCAGTACTTC
TRBV4-3,TRBJ2-1,TRBD2,-,CASSQVSTSGAVDNEQFF,TGCGCCAGCAGCCAAGTAAGTACCAGCGGGGCGGTAGACAATGAGCAGTTCTTC
TRBV15,TRBJ2-3,TRBD2,-,CATAGGADLADTQYF,TGTGCCACCGCGGGGGGGGCCGATCTTGCAGATACGCAGTATTTT
TRBV7-2,TRBJ1-1,-,-,CASRSPRSTEAFF,TGTGCCAGCAGAAGCCCAAGATCCACTGAAGCTTTCTTT
TRBV19,TRBJ1-4,TRBD1,-,CASSTRDRAVGDEKLFF,TGTGCCAGTAGTACCCGGGACAGGGCGGTTGGAGATGAAAAACTGTTTTTT
TRBV4-3,TRBJ2-2,TRBD2,-,CASSQDAGGPTGELFF,TGCGCCAGCAGCCAAGATGCGGGAGGACCCACCGGGGAGCTGTTTTTT
TRBV28,TRBJ1-4,-,-,CASSGQGTNEKLFF,TGTGCCAGCAGCGGCCAGGGGACTAATGAAAAACTGTTTTTT
TRBV5-1,TRBJ2-1,-,-,CASSTFEGGGNEQFF,TGCGCCAGCAGCACGTTCGAGGGGGGAGGGAATGAGCAGTTCTTC